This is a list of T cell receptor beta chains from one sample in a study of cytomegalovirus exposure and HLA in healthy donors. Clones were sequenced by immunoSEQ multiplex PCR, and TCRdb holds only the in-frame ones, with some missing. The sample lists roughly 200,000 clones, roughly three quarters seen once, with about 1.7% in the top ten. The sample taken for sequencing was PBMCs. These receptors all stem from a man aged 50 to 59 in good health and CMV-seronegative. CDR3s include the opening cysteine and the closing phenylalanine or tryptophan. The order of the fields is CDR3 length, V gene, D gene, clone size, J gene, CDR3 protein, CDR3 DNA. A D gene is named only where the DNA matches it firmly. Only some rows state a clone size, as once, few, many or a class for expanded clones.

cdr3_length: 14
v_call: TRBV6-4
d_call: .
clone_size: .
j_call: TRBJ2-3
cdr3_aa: CASSERGSTDTQYF
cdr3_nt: TGTGCCAGCAGTGAGCGGGGTAGCACAGATACGCAGTATTTT

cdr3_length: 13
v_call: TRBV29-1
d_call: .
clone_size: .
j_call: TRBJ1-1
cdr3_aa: CSVGGEGGTEAFF
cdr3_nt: TGCAGCGTTGGAGGGGAGGGAGGGACTGAAGCTTTCTTT

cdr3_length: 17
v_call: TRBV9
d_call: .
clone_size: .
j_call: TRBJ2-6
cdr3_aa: CASSVVGHLSGANVLTF
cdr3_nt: TGTGCCAGCAGCGTAGTGGGGCACCTCTCTGGGGCCAACGTCCTGACTTTC

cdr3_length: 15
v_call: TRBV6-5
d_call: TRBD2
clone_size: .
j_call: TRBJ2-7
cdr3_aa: CASSYSLAGTYEQYF
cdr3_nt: TGTGCCAGCAGTTACTCACTAGCGGGGACCTACGAGCAGTACTTC

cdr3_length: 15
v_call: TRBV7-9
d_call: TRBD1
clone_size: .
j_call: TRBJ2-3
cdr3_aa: CASSKGQGGADTQYF
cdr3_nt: TGTGCCAGCAGCAAGGGACAGGGCGGCGCAGATACGCAGTATTTT

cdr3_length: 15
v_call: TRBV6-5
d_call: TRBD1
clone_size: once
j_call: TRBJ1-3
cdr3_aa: CASSIGTVSGNTIYF
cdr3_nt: TGTGCCAGCAGCATCGGGACAGTCTCTGGAAACACCATATATTTT

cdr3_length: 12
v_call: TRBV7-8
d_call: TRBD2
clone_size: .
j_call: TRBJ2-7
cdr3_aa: CASRGRGYEQYF
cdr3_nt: TGTGCCAGCAGGGGGCGGGGGTACGAGCAGTACTTC

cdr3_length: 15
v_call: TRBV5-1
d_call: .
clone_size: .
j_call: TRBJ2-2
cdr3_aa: CASSFDGMGTGELFF
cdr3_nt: TGCGCCAGCAGCTTTGACGGGATGGGAACCGGGGAGCTGTTTTTT

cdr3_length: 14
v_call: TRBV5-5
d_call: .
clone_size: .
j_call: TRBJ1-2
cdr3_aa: CASSLESGRYGYTF
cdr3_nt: TGTGCCAGCAGCTTGGAGTCAGGCCGCTATGGCTACACCTTC

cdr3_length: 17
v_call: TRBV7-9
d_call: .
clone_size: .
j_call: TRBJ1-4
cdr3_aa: CASSLGVFFAREEKLFF
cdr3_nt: TGTGCCAGCAGCTTAGGGGTTTTCTTTGCTCGGGAGGAAAAACTGTTTTTT

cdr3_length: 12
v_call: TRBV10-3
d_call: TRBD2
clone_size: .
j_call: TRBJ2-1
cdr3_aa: CAITGTRFEQFF
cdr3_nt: TGTGCCATCACCGGGACTAGATTTGAGCAGTTCTTC

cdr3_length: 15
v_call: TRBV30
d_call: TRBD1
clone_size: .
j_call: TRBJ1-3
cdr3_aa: CAWSAGQDSGNTIYF
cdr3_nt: TGTGCCTGGAGTGCTGGACAGGACTCTGGAAACACCATATATTTT

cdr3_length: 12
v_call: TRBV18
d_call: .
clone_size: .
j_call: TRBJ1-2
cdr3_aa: CASSADSYGYTF
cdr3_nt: TGTGCCAGCTCAGCCGACAGCTATGGCTACACCTTC

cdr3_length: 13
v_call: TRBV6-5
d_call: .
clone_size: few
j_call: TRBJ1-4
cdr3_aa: CASSLDYNEKLFF
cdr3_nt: TGTGCCAGCAGTCTCGACTATAATGAAAAACTGTTTTTT

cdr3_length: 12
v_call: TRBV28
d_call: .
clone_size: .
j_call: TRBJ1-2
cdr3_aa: CASSSLRAGYTF
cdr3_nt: TGTGCCAGCAGTTCTCTCAGGGCTGGCTACACCTTC

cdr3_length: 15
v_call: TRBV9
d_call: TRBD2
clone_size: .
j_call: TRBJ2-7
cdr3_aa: CASSVDPSGNTEQYF
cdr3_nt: TGTGCCAGCAGCGTGGACCCTAGCGGGAACACTGAGCAGTACTTC

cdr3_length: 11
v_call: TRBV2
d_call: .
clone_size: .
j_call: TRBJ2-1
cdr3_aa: CASSVGQTRFF
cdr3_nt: TGTGCCAGCAGTGTCGGCCAGACAAGGTTCTTC

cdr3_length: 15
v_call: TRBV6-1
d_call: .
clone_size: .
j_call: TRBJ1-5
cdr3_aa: CASSVQARGNQPQHF
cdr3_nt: TGTGCCAGCAGTGTCCAGGCCCGCGGCAATCAGCCCCAGCATTTT

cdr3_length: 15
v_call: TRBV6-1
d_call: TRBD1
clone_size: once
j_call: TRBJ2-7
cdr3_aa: CASRYPGQGTYEQYF
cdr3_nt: TGTGCCAGCAGGTATCCGGGACAGGGGACCTACGAGCAGTACTTC

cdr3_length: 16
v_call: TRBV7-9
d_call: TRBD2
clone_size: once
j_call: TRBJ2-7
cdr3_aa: CASRPYSGTRDYEQYF
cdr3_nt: TGTGCCAGCAGACCCTATAGCGGGACTAGAGATTACGAGCAGTACTTC

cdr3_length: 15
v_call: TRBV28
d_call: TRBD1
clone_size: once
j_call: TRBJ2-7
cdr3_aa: CASSHRQGVPYEQYF
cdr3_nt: TGTGCCAGCAGTCACAGACAGGGCGTGCCCTACGAGCAGTACTTC

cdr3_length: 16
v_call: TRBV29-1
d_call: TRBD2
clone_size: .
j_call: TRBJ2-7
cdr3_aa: CSAARGLAGEGSEQYF
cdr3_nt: TGCAGCGCCGCAAGGGGACTAGCGGGAGAAGGGAGCGAGCAGTACTTC

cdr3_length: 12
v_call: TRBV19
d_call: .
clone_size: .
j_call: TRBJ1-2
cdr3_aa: CASRASGGGYTF
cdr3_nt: TGTGCCAGTAGGGCGTCAGGTGGAGGCTACACCTTC

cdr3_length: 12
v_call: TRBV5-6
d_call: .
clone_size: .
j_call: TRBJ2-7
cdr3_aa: CASSSIVYEQYF
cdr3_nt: TGTGCCAGCAGCTCTATTGTTTACGAGCAGTACTTC